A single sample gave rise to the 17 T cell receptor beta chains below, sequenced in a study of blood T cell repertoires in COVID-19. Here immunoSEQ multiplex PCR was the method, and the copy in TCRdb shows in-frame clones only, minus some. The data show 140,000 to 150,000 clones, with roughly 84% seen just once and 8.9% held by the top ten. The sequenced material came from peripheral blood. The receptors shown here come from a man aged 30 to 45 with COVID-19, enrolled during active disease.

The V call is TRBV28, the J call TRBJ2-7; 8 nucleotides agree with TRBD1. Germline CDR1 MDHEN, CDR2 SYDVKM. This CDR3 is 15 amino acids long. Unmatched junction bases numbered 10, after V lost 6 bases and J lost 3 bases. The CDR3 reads CASRPPGQGIYEQYF. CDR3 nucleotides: TGTGCCAGCAGACCCCCCGGACAGGGTATCTACGAGCAGTACTTC. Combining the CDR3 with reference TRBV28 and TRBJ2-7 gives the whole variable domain DVKVTQSSRYLVKRTGEKVFLECVQDMDHENMFWYRQDPGLGLRLIYFSYDVKMKEKGDIPEGYSVSREKKERFSLILESASTNQTSMYLCASRPPGQGIYEQYFGPGTRLTVT.

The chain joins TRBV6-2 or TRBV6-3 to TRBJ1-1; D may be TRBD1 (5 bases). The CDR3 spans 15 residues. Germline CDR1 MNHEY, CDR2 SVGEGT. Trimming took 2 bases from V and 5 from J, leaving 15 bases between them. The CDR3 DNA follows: TGTGCCAGCAGTTACAACGGCAGGGCGTGGACTGAAGCTTTCTTT. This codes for CASSYNGRAWTEAFF.

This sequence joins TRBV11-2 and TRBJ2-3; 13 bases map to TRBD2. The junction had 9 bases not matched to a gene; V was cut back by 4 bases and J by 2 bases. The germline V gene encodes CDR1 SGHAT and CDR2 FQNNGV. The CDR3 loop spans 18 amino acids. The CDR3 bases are TGTGCCAGCAGCTCGGGGGGGACTAGCGGGACCCTCACAGATACGCAGTATTTT. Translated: CASSSGGTSGTLTDTQYF.

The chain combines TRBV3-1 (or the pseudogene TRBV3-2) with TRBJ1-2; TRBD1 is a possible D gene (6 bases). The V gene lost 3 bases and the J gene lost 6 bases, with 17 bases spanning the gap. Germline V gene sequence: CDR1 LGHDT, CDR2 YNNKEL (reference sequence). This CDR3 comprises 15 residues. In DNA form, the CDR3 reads TGTGCCAGCAGCCACCCGAGGGGGGGCCTAGATGGCTACACCTTC. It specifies CASSHPRGGLDGYTF.

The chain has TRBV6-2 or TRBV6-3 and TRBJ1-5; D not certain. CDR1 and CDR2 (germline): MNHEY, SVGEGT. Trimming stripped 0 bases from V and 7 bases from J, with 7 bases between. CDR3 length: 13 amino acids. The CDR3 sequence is CASSYSAEQPQHF. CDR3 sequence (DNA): TGTGCCAGCAGTTACTCAGCGGAACAGCCCCAGCATTTT.

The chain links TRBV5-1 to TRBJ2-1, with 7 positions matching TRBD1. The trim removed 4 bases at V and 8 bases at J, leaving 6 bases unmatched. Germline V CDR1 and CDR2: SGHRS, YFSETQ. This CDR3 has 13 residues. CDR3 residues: CASSLNRGDEQFF. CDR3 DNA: TGCGCCAGCAGCCTTAACAGGGGTGATGAGCAGTTCTTC.

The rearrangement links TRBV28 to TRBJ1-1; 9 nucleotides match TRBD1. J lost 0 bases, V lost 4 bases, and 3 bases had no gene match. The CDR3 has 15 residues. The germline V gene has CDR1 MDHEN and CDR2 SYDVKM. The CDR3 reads CASSSGQGMNTEAFF. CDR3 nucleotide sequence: TGTGCCAGCAGTTCAGGACAGGGGATGAACACTGAAGCTTTCTTT.

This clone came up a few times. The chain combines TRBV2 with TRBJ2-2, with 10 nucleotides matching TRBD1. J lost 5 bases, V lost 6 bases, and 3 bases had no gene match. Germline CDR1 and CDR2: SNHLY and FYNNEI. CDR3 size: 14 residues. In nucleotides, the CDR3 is TGTGCCAGCAGGACAGGGGGCGGAACCGGGGAGCTGTTTTTT. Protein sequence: CASRTGGGTGELFF.

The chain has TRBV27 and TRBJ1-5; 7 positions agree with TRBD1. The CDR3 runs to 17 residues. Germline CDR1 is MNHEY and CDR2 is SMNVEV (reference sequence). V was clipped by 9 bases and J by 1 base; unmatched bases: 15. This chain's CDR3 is CASRTGQGDWSNQPQHF. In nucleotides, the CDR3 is TGTGCCAGTCGAACAGGGCAGGGGGATTGGAGCAATCAGCCCCAGCATTTT.

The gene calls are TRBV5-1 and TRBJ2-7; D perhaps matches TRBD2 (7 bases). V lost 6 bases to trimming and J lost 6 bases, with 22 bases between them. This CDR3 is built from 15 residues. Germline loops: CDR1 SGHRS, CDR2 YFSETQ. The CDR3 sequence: CASKGGAAVSSEQYF. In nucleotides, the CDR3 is TGCGCCAGCAAGGGGGGGGCGGCCGTTTCGAGCGAGCAGTACTTC.

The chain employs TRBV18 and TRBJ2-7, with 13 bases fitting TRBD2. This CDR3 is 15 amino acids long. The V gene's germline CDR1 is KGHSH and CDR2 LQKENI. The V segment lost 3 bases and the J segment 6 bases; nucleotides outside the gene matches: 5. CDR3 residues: CASSPGTSGNGEQYF. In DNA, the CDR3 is TGTGCCAGCTCACCTGGGACTAGCGGGAACGGCGAGCAGTACTTC.

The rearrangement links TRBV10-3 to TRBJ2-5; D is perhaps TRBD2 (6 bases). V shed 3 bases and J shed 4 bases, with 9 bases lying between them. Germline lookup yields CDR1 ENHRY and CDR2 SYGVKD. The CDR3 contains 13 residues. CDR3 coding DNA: TGTGCCATCAGTGAAAGGGGAGGAGAGACCCAGTACTTC. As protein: CAISERGGETQYF.

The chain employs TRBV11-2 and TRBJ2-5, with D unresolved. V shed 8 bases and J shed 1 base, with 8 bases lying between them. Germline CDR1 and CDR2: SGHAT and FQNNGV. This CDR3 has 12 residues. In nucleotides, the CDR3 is TGTGCCAGCCGCCTCGGCCAAGAGACCCAGTACTTC. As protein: CASRLGQETQYF.

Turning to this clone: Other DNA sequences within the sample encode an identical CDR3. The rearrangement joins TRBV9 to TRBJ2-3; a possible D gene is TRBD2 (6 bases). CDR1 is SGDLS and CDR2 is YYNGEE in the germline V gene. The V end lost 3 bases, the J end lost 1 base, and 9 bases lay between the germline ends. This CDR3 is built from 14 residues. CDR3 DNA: TGTGCCAGCAGCGGGGGGGTACGCACAGATACGCAGTATTTT. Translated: CASSGGVRTDTQYF. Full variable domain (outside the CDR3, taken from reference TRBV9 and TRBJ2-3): DSGVTQTPKHLITATGQRVTLRCSPRSGDLSVYWYQQSLDQGLQFLIQYYNGEERAKGNILERFSAQQFPDLHSELNLSSLELGDSALYFCASSGGVRTDTQYFGPGTRLTVL.

The CDR3 spells CASSSVRLLENTEAFF. The CDR3 DNA follows: TGTGCCAGCAGTAGCGTCCGACTACTCGAGAACACTGAAGCTTTCTTT. The V call is TRBV28, the J call TRBJ1-1, with D unresolved. Per germline, CDR1 MDHEN and CDR2 SYDVKM. V lost 5 bases to trimming and J lost 1 base, with 17 bases between them. The CDR3 is made up of 16 amino acids. Full variable domain (remainder filled in from reference TRBV28 and TRBJ1-1): DVKVTQSSRYLVKRTGEKVFLECVQDMDHENMFWYRQDPGLGLRLIYFSYDVKMKEKGDIPEGYSVSREKKERFSLILESASTNQTSMYLCASSSVRLLENTEAFFGQGTRLTVV.

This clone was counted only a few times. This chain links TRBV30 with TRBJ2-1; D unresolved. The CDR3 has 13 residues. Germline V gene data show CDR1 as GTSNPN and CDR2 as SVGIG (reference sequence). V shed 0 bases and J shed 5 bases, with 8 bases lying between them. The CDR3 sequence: CAWSVIVNNEQFF. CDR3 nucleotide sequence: TGTGCCTGGAGTGTAATCGTTAACAATGAGCAGTTCTTC.

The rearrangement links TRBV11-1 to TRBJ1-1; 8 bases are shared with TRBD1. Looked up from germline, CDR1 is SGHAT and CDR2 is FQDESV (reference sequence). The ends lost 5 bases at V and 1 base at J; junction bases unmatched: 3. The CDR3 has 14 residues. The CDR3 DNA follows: TGTGCCAGCAGCGGGGGACAGGCGAACACTGAAGCTTTCTTT. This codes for CASSGGQANTEAFF. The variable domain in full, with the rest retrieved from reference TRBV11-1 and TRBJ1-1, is EAEVAQSPRYKITEKSQAVAFWCDPISGHATLYWYRQILGQGPELLVQFQDESVVDDSQLPKDRFSAERLKGVDSTLKIQPAELGDSAMYLCASSGGQANTEAFFGQGTRLTVV.